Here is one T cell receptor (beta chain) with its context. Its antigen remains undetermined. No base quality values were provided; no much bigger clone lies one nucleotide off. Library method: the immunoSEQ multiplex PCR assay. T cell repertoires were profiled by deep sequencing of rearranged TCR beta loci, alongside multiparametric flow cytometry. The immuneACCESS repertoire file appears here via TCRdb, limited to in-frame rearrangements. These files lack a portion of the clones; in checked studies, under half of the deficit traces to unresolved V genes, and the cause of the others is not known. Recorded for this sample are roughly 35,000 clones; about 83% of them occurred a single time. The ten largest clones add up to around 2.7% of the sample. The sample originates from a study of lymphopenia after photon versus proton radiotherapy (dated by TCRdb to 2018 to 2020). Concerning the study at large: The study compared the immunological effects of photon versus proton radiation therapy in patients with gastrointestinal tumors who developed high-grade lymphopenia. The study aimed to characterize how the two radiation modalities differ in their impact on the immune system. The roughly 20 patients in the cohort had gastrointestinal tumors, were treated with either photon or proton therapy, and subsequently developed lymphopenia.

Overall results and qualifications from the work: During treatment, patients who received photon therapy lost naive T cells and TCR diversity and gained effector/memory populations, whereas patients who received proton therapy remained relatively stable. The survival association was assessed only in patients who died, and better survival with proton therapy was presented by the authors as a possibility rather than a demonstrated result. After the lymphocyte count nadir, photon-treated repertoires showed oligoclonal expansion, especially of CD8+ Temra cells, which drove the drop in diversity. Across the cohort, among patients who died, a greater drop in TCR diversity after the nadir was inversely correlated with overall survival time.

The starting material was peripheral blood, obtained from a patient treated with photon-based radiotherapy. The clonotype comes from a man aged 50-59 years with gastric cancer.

At the DNA level, the sequence is TGTGCCAGTAGCAACCTCGAGCGGGGCCTTCACAGCTACGAGCAGTACTTC. Translated, this gives CASSNLERGLHSYEQYF. This chain is built from TRBV19 and TRBJ2-7; TRBD2 matches 7 bases in the middle. Trimming leaves V shorter by 6 bases and J shorter by 3 bases, with the junction holding 17 bases beyond the gene matches. The germline V gene (reference sequence) yields LNHDA for CDR1 and SQIVND for CDR2. The CDR3 goes from the cysteine to the phenylalanine over 17 residues. CDR3 DNA only is kept here, 51 bases in frame from base 1.